This section outlines one T cell receptor beta chain sequence together with its context. What it binds is unknown. The PCR made use of 60 Vbeta and 13 Jbeta primers. Generated by immunoSEQ multiplex PCR, the TCRdb table keeps only in-frame clones and is missing some. The table shows about 190,000 clones, with roughly 81% occurring only once. Trimming took 2 bases from V and 0 from J, leaving 11 bases between them. CDR3 length: 15 residues. The entry originates in a study of cytomegalovirus exposure and HLA in healthy donors. General observations from the study: TCR beta chain V- and J-gene trimming was linked, in a later analysis, to a missense variant in DCLRE1C.

The clonotype was recovered from a woman aged 25 to 39 in good health and CMV-seropositive. Sequences were obtained from PBMCs. The chain combines TRBV23-1 with TRBJ2-7, with a possible D match to TRBD1 (6 bases). TRBV23-1 is given ORF status, its function remaining uncertain. The CDR3 region is CASSQRGIHSYEQYF. CDR3 coding DNA: TGCGCCAGCAGTCAAAGGGGGATCCACTCCTACGAGCAGTACTTC.